This entry is about one T cell receptor (beta chain). V dropped 1 base and J dropped 8; count of bases not matched to a gene: 5. CDR3 size: 14 residues. The germline V gene encodes CDR1 MGHRA and CDR2 YSYEKL. This specimen comes from a study of blood T cell repertoires in COVID-19. On the study more broadly: PBMCs, B-cell-depleted T cells, or T cells were the source of the cDNA or gDNA that made up the material.

TCRdb's table, derived via immunoSEQ multiplex PCR, lists solely in-frame clones and lacks some. This sample has some 120,000 clones, with approximately 71% found just once. This sequence originates from a woman in her sixties or seventies with acute or convalescent COVID-19. The V and J genes are TRBV4-1 and TRBJ1-2; 9 bases match TRBD1. Sequenced sample: peripheral blood. Here the CDR3 reads CASSQGDRGSGYTF. Written as DNA, the CDR3 is TGCGCCAGCAGCCAAGGAGACAGGGGGAGCGGCTACACCTTC.